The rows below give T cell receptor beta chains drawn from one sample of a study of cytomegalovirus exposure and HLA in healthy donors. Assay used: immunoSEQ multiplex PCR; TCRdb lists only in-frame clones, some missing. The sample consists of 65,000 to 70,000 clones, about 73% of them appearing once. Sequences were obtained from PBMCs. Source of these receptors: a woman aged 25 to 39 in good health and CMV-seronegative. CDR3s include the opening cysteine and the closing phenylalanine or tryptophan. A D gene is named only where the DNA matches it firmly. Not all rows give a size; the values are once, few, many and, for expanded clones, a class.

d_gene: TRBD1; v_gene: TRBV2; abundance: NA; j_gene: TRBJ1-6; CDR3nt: TGTGCCAGCACTTTGGACAGGATAGATAATTCACCCCTCCACTTT; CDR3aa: CASTLDRIDNSPLHF
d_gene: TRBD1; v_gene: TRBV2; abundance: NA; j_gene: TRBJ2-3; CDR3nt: TGTGCCAGCAGTATAGGGACAGGGTCTATGGATACGCAGTATTTT; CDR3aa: CASSIGTGSMDTQYF
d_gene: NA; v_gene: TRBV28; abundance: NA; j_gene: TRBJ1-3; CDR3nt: TGTGCCAGCAGTTTAGGGGGGGCTGGAAACACCATATATTTT; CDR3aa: CASSLGGAGNTIYF
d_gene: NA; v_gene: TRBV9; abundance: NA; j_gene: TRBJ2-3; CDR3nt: TGTGCCAGCAGCGTGGGGGGTCTCGAAGATACGCAGTATTTT; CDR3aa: CASSVGGLEDTQYF
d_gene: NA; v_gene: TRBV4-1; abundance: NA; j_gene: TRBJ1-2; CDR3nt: TGCGCCAGCAGCCAAGAGGAGGGCGGTGGATATGGCTACACCTTC; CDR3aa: CASSQEEGGGYGYTF
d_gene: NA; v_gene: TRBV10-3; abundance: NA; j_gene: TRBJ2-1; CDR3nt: TGTGCCATCAGTTCAAACCAACAGGGAAATGAGCAGTTCTTC; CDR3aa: CAISSNQQGNEQFF
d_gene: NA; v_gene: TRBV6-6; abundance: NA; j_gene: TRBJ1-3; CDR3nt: TGTGCCAGCAGTTACCCCCCCAGGCGAGGAAACACCATATATTTT; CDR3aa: CASSYPPRRGNTIYF
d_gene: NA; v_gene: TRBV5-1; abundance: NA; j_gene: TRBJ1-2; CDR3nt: TGCGCCAGCAGCTTGGTATACGGGACACCTAACTATGGCTACACCTTC; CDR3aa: CASSLVYGTPNYGYTF
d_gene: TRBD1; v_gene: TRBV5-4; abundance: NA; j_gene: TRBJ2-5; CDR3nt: TGTGCCAGCAGCTACGGGACAGGGATCGGACGAGAGACCCAGTACTTC; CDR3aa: CASSYGTGIGRETQYF
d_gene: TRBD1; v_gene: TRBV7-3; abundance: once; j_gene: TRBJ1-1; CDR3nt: TGTGCCAGCAGCTATGGACAGGCCACTGAAGCTTTCTTT; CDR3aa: CASSYGQATEAFF
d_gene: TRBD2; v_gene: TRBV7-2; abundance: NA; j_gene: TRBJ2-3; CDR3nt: TGTGCCAGCAGCTTAGCGGCCCCCAGCGGGACGTATACGCAGTATTTT; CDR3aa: CASSLAAPSGTYTQYF
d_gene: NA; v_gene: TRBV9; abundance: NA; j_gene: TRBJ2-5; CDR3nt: TGTGCCAGCAGCGTGGGGGGGCGGCAAGAGACCCAGTACTTC; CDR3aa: CASSVGGRQETQYF
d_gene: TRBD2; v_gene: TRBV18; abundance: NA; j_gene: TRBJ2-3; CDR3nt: TGTGCCAGCTCACCTTCCGGACTAGCGGGGAGCACAGATACGCAGTATTTT; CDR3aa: CASSPSGLAGSTDTQYF
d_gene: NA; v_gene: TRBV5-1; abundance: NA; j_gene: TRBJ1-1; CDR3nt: TGCGCCAGCAGCTCGGGACAAAACACTGAAGCTTTCTTT; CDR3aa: CASSSGQNTEAFF
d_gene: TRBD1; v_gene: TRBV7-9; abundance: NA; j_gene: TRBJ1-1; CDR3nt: TGTGCCAGCAGCTTAGAAGGGGGCCGGACTGAAGCTTTCTTT; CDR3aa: CASSLEGGRTEAFF
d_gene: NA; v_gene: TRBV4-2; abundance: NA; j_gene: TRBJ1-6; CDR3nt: TGTGCCAGCAGCCCACGAGGCCAGAATTCACCCCTCCACTTT; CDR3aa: CASSPRGQNSPLHF
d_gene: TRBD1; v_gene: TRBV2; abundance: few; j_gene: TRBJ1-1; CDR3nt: TGTGCCAGCAGTGTCGGACAGGGGGCAGGGAACACTGAAGCTTTCTTT; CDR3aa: CASSVGQGAGNTEAFF
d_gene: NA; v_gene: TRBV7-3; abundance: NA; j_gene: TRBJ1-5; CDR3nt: TGTGCCAGCAGCGCCCAGGGAAATCAGCCCCAGCATTTT; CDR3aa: CASSAQGNQPQHF
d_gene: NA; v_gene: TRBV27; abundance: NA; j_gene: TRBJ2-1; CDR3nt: TGTGCCAGCAGTGAGTTGGGAGGCTACAATGAGCAGTTCTTC; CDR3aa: CASSELGGYNEQFF
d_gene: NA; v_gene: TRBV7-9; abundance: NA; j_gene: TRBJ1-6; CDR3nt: TGTGCCAGCAGCTTGAACTCGGGGGGCATCATTTCACCCCTCCACTTT; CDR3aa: CASSLNSGGIISPLHF
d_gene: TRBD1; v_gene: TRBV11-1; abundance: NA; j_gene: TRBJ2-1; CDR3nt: TGTGCCAGCAGCTTACTCCAGGGGGAGAAGAATGAGCAGTTCTTC; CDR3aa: CASSLLQGEKNEQFF
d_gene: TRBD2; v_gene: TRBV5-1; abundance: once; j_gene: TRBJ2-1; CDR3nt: TGCGCCAGCAATGACGGGGGGGTCAATGAGCAGTTCTTC; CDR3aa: CASNDGGVNEQFF
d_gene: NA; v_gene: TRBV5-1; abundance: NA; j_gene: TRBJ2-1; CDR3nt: TGCGCCAGCAGCTTGGAAGCTCGTGAGCAGTTCTTC; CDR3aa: CASSLEAREQFF
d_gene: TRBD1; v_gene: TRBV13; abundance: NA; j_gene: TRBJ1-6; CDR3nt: TGTGCCAGCAGCCGCAGGGGGTATAATTCACCCCTCCACTTT; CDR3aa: CASSRRGYNSPLHF
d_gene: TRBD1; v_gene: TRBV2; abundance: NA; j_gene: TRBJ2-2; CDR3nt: TGTGCCAGCAGGGGACAGGGGTACAGCGGGGAGCTGTTTTTT; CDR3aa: CASRGQGYSGELFF
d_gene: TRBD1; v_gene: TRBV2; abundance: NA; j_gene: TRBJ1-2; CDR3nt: TGTGCCAGCAGTCCGAACCCGACAGGGGGCATCTATGGCTACACCTTC; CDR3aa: CASSPNPTGGIYGYTF
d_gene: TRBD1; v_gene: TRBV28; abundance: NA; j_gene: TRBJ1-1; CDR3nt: TGTGCCAGTTCACAGGGGAGTAGCACTGAAGCTTTCTTT; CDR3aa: CASSQGSSTEAFF
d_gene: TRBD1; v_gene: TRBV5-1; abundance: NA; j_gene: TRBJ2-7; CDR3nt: TGCGCCAGTGGGACAGGGCCCTACGAGCAGTACTTC; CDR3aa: CASGTGPYEQYF
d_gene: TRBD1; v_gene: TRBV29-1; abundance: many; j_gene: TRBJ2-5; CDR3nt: TGCAGCGCTGGGACAGGGGGGTCGGAGACCCAGTACTTC; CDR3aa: CSAGTGGSETQYF
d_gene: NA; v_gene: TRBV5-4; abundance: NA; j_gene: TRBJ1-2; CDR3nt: TGTGCCAGCAGCTACTTCGGACAGAATAACTATGGCTACACCTTC; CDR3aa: CASSYFGQNNYGYTF
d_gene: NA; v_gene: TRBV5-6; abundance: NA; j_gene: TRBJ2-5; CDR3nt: TGTGCCAGCAGCTTCTGGGGCCTTCGGCCAGAGACCCAGTACTTC; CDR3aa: CASSFWGLRPETQYF
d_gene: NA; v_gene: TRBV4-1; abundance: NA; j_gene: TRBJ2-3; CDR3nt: TGCGCCAGCAGCTCGCCGGGACAAAACACAGATACGCAGTATTTT; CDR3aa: CASSSPGQNTDTQYF
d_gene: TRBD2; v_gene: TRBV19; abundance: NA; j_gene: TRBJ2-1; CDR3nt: TGTGCCAGTAGTATATCCGCTAGCGGGATAAATGAGCAGTTCTTC; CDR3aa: CASSISASGINEQFF
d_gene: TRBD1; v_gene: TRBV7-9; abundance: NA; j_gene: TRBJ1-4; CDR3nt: TGTGCCACCCAGACAGGGGGTTATCAGGGGGAAAAACTGTTTTTT; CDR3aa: CATQTGGYQGEKLFF
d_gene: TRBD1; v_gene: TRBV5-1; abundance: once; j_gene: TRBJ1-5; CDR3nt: TGCGCCAGCAGCCCGACAGGGGGCGGCAATCAGCCCCAGCATTTT; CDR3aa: CASSPTGGGNQPQHF
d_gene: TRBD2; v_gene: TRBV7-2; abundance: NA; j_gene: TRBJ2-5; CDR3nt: TGTGCCAGCAGCCTCTACCGACTAGCGGGGGGACGACAAGAGACCCAGTACTTC; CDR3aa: CASSLYRLAGGRQETQYF
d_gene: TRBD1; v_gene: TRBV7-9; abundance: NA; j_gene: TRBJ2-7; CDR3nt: TGTGCCAGCAGCTTTGGACAGGGGTCCTACGAGCAGTACTTC; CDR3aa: CASSFGQGSYEQYF
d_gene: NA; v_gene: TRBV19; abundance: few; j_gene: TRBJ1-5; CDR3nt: TGTGCCAGCTCAGATGACTCGACAGGCTGGAGCAATCAGCCCCAGCATTTT; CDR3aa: CASSDDSTGWSNQPQHF
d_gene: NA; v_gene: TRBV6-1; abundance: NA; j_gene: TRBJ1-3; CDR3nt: TGTGCCAGCAGCCCGGGGGGCGCTGGAAACACCATATATTTT; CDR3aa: CASSPGGAGNTIYF
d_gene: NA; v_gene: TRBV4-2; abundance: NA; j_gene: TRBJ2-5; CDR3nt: TGTGCCAGCAGCCCGGACTGGAGCCAAGAGACCCAGTACTTC; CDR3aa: CASSPDWSQETQYF
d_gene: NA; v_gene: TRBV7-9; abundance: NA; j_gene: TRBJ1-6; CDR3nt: TGTGCCAGCAGCCCAAAGGGGGGGGCGGATAATTCACCCCTCCACTTT; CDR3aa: CASSPKGGADNSPLHF
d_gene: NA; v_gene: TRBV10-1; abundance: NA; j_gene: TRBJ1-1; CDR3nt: TGCGCCAGCAGTGAGTATCCCCAAGTTTTTGGCGGCTCATATGAAGCTTTCTTT; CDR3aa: CASSEYPQVFGGSYEAFF
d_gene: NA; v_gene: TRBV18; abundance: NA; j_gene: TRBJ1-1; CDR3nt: TGTGCCAGCTCAGAAAATGGCGGCGGATTGAACACTGAAGCTTTCTTT; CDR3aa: CASSENGGGLNTEAFF
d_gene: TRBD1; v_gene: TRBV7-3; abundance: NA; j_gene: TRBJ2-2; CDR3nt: TGTGCCAGCAGCTCTCGAGGGACAGAGGTGGCCGGGGAGCTGTTTTTT; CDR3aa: CASSSRGTEVAGELFF
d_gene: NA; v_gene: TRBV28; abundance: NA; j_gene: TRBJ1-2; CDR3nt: TGTGCCAGCAGTCCCGGACTCTATGGCTACACCTTC; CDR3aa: CASSPGLYGYTF
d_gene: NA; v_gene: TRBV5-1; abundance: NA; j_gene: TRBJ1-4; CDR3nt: TGCGCCAGCAGCTTGGGGACAGCCTCGACTAATGAAAAACTGTTTTTT; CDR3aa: CASSLGTASTNEKLFF
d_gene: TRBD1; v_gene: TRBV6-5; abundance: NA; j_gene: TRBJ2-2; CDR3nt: TGTGCCAGCAGACCGACAGGGGGCCGGGAGCTGTTTTTT; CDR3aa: CASRPTGGRELFF
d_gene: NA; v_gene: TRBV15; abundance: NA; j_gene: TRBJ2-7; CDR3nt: TGTGCCACCAGCCGAGAAACCCACAGCACCTACGAGCAGTACTTC; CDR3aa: CATSRETHSTYEQYF
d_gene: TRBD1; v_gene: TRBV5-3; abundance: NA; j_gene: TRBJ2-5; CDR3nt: TGTGCCAGAAGCCGGGACAGAGGAAAAGAGACCCAGTACTTC; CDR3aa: CARSRDRGKETQYF
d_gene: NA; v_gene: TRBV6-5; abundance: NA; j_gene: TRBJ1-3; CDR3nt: TGTGCCAGCGCATCAGGGAAGGCTGGAAACACCATATATTTT; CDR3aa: CASASGKAGNTIYF
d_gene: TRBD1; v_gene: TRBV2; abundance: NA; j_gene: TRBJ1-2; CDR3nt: TGTGCCCTTAAGGGGGGGGCAGGGGGCACTGGCTACACCTTC; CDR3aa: CALKGGAGGTGYTF
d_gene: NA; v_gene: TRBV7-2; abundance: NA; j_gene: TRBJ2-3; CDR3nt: TGTGCCAGCAGCCCGAACAGGGTTGAGACAGATACGCAGTATTTT; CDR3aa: CASSPNRVETDTQYF
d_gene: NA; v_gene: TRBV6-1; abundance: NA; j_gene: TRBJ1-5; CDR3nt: TGTGCCAGCAGTGGGCACAGGGATCAGCCCCAGCATTTT; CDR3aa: CASSGHRDQPQHF
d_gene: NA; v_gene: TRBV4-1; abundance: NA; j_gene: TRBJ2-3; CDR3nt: TGCGCCAGCAGCCAAGCTCCGGGACATATAGATACGCAGTATTTT; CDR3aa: CASSQAPGHIDTQYF
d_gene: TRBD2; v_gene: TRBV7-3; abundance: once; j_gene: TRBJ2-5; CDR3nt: TGTGCCAGCAGCTCACCGACTAGCGGGGGGAAAGAGACCCAGTACTTC; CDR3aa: CASSSPTSGGKETQYF